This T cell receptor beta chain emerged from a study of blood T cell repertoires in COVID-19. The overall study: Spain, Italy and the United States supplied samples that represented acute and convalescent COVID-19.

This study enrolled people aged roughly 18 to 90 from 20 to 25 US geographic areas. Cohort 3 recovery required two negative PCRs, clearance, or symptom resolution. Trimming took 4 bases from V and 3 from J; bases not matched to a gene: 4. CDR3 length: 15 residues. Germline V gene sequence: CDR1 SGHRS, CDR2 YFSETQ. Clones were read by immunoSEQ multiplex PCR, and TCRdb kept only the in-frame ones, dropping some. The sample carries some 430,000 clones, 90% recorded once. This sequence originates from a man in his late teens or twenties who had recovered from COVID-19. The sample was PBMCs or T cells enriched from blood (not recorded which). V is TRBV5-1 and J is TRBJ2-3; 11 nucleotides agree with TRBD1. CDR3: CASSTGTGGTDTQYF. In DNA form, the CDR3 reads TGCGCCAGCAGCACAGGGACAGGGGGGACAGATACGCAGTATTTT.